Below are 30 T cell receptor beta chains sequenced from a single sample in a study of blood T cell repertoires in COVID-19. Some clones are missing from TCRdb's copy, which holds only in-frame ones; the method was immunoSEQ multiplex PCR. The profile shows 90,000 to 150,000 clones, just over 70% of them singletons. Source material: peripheral blood. All receptors come from a human donor with acute or convalescent COVID-19. The donor label of this sample is uncertain.

The chain couples TRBV10-3 to TRBJ1-5; 7 bases align to TRBD1. Germline CDR1 reads ENHRY; CDR2 reads SYGVKD. The CDR3 runs 15 residues. Trimming at V came to 2 bases and at J to 1 base, leaving 2 bases not matched to a gene. The CDR3 DNA reads TGTGCCATCAGTGAGGGCAGGGGGAGCAATCAGCCCCAGCATTTT. This translates into CAISEGRGSNQPQHF.

V is TRBV11-2 and J is TRBJ2-1, with D possibly matching TRBD1 (8 bases). Per the germline V gene, CDR1 is SGHAT and CDR2 is FQNNGV. V dropped 4 bases and J dropped 8 bases, with 24 bases sitting between them. This CDR3 contains 17 residues. CDR3 in DNA: TGTGCCAGCAGCTCCACCAGGGGGCTGCTAGCGGTCGATGAGCAGTTCTTC. It specifies CASSSTRGLLAVDEQFF.

As regards this clone: A read error may account for a junction end that differs from germline. The V gene is TRBV7-9, the J gene TRBJ2-1, with TRBD2 matching over 7 bases. CDR1 and CDR2 from the germline V gene are SEHNR and FQNEAQ (reference sequence). This CDR3 is built from 13 residues. CDR3 protein: CASSNTGGHHGIF. CDR3 nucleotide sequence: TGTGCCAGCAGCAACACGGGGGGTCACCATGGGATCTTC. The variable domain in full, completed from reference TRBV7-9 and TRBJ2-1, reads DTGVSQNPRHKITKRGQNVTFRCDPISEHNRLYWYRQTLGQGPEFLTYFQNEAQLEKSRLLSDRFSAERPKGSFSTLEIQRTEQGDSAMYLCASSNTGGHHGIFGPGTRLTVL.

This clone showed up just once. The CDR3 nucleotides read TGTGCCAGCAGTGAGAGCATACCCACCGGGGAGCTGTTTTTT. This gives the protein CASSESIPTGELFF. The J gene is TRBJ2-2, the V gene TRBV6-1; no clear D. The CDR3 extends over 14 amino acids. The V end was cut by 3 bases, the J end by 4 bases, with 9 bases between. CDR1 MNHNS and CDR2 SASEGT come from the germline V gene.

The chain combines TRBV27 with TRBJ1-3; maybe TRBD1 (5 bases). This CDR3 has 18 residues. The V gene lost 5 bases and the J gene lost 0 bases, with 20 bases spanning the gap. Looked up from germline, CDR1 is MNHEY and CDR2 is SMNVEV (reference sequence). CDR3 loop: CASSLTPRTFSSGNTIYF. The CDR3 DNA reads as TGTGCCAGCAGTCTTACTCCAAGGACATTTAGCTCTGGAAACACCATATATTTT.

This chain uses TRBV28 with TRBJ2-3; D perhaps matches TRBD2 (6 bases). The CDR3 runs to 18 residues. Trimming took 2 bases from V and 4 from J, leaving 22 bases between them. Germline assignment: CDR1 MDHEN and CDR2 SYDVKM. The CDR3 DNA reads as TGTGCCAGCAGTTTAAGCGGGTGGGCGAAACCTCCGGCAGATACGCAGTATTTT. It yields the protein CASSLSGWAKPPADTQYF.

The V gene is TRBV2, the J gene TRBJ1-3; 8 nucleotides match TRBD1. Germline loops: CDR1 SNHLY, CDR2 FYNNEI. The length of the CDR3 is 15 residues. V lost 6 bases to trimming and J lost 7 bases; unmatched junction nucleotides: 11. The CDR3, as DNA: TGTGCCAGCAGCAAGAACAGGGGGACGGGGAACACCATATATTTT. Amino acid sequence: CASSKNRGTGNTIYF.

Concerning this clone itself: Other DNA sequences from this sample encode an identical CDR3 as well. The genes are TRBV6-4 and TRBJ1-1; D uncertain. The CDR3 has 14 residues. V lost 4 bases and J 1 base, leaving 10 bases between the germline ends. Germline V gives CDR1 MRHNA, CDR2 SNTAGT. The CDR3 bases are TGTGCCAGCAGTGCTTCCCCCGGGAACACTGAAGCTTTCTTT. Its translation: CASSASPGNTEAFF.

The V call is TRBV5-1, the J call TRBJ2-5; weak D call: TRBD1 (5 bases). CDR1 is SGHRS and CDR2 is YFSETQ in the germline V gene. CDR3 length: 14 amino acids. Deletions cut 4 bases from V and 4 bases from J, with 14 bases between. This chain's CDR3 is CASSLQTVGETQYF. Written as DNA, the CDR3 is TGCGCCAGCAGCCTACAGACAGTAGGAGAGACCCAGTACTTC.

The chain uses TRBV3-1 (or the pseudogene TRBV3-2) and TRBJ1-6, with 7 bases matching TRBD1. CDR3 length equals 15 residues. V was clipped by 3 bases and J by 10 bases; unmatched bases: 9. In germline, CDR1 is LGHDT, CDR2 YNNKEL (reference sequence). CDR3 DNA: TGTGCCAGCAGCCATCTACAGGGGTTAAGCTCACCCCTCCACTTT. Protein: CASSHLQGLSSPLHF.

The chain employs TRBV6-5 and TRBJ1-2; TRBD1 agrees at 9 bases. This CDR3 contains 14 residues. Losses at the gene ends were 6 bases for V and 7 bases for J; bases not matched to a gene: 9. CDR1 and CDR2 from the germline V gene are MNHEY and SVGAGI. This CDR3 is CASRSQGARGGYTF. The CDR3 DNA is TGTGCCAGCAGATCACAGGGGGCACGGGGTGGCTACACCTTC.

The genes are TRBV7-8 and TRBJ1-6; 7 nucleotides agree with TRBD1. The J segment lost 12 bases and the V segment lost 5 bases, leaving 7 bases of the junction unmatched. Germline CDR1 is SGHVS and CDR2 is FQNEAQ. The CDR3 runs to 13 residues. The chain's CDR3 is CASSPRTGLPLHF. Written as DNA, the CDR3 is TGTGCCAGCAGCCCGCGGACAGGTCTACCCCTCCACTTT.

The chain links TRBV14 to TRBJ1-2; tentative D call: TRBD1 (6 bases). The CDR3 length is 13 residues. Looked up from germline, CDR1 is SGHDN and CDR2 is FVKESK. Trimming shortened V by 4 bases and J by 2 bases, and 8 bases separated the two germline ends. CDR3 sequence (DNA): TGTGCCAGCAGCCCCACAGGGAACTATGGCTACACCTTC. Its protein is CASSPTGNYGYTF.

The chain carries TRBV10-3 and TRBJ2-7, with 9 bases that match TRBD1. This CDR3 contains 14 residues. Germline CDR1 and CDR2: ENHRY and SYGVKD. The trim removed 6 bases at V and 3 bases at J, leaving 6 bases unmatched. The CDR3 loop reads CAIRGQGLDYEQYF. The CDR3 DNA reads as TGTGCCATCAGGGGACAGGGCCTCGACTACGAGCAGTACTTC.

The chain joins TRBV30 to TRBJ1-6; possible D gene TRBD1, 5 bases. The CDR3 is 15 residues long. Germline CDR1 reads GTSNPN; CDR2 reads SVGIG (reference sequence). The V end lost 3 bases, the J end lost 9 bases, and 18 bases lay between the germline ends. The CDR3, as DNA: TGTGCCTGGAGCTTGGCCGCGGGGGAGCGTTCACCCCTCCACTTT. Translation: CAWSLAAGERSPLHF.

There are a few counts of this clone. The chain recombines TRBV13 with TRBJ2-3; no definite D call. The V end was cut by 0 bases, the J end by 4 bases, with 5 bases between. Germline values: CDR1 PRHDT, CDR2 FYEKMQ (reference sequence). CDR3 length equals 13 residues. CDR3 amino acids: CASSLGRADTQYF. The DNA of the CDR3 is TGTGCCAGCAGCTTAGGCCGCGCAGATACGCAGTATTTT. Looking up the rest from reference TRBV13 and TRBJ2-3 gives the full variable domain: AAGVIQSPRHLIKEKRETATLKCYPIPRHDTVYWYQQGPGQDPQFLISFYEKMQSDKGSIPDRFSAQQFSDYHSELNMSSLELGDSALYFCASSLGRADTQYFGPGTRLTVL.

The chain is built from TRBV6-5 and TRBJ1-1; D may be TRBD1 (6 bases). The CDR3 runs 14 residues. Trimming pared 6 bases from V and 8 bases from J, leaving 19 bases between. Germline V gives CDR1 MNHEY, CDR2 SVGAGI. The CDR3 nucleotides are TGTGCCAGCAGGACCCCACTGGGGGCAGAAGAAGCTTTCTTT. Translated: CASRTPLGAEEAFF.

The chain uses TRBV28 and TRBJ1-5; D unresolved. There are 14 residues in the CDR3. In germline, CDR1 is MDHEN, CDR2 SYDVKM. Trimming took 3 bases from V and 0 from J, leaving 6 bases between them. The CDR3 DNA is TGTGCCAGCAGTTTTATATATAGCAATCAGCCCCAGCATTTT. Protein product: CASSFIYSNQPQHF. Looking up the rest from reference TRBV28 and TRBJ1-5 gives the full variable domain: DVKVTQSSRYLVKRTGEKVFLECVQDMDHENMFWYRQDPGLGLRLIYFSYDVKMKEKGDIPEGYSVSREKKERFSLILESASTNQTSMYLCASSFIYSNQPQHFGDGTRLSIL.

This clone has at least ten counts. The V call is TRBV7-6, the J call TRBJ1-6; weak D call: TRBD1 (5 bases). Germline V CDR1 and CDR2: SGHVS, FNYEAQ. The CDR3 totals 15 residues. V was clipped by 2 bases and J by 6 bases, with 11 bases between them. The CDR3 spells CASSLSSQGNSPLHF. The CDR3 DNA reads TGTGCCAGCAGCTTATCATCCCAGGGTAATTCACCCCTCCACTTT.

The CDR3 loop is CAISESGEPTDTQYF. CDR3 nucleotide sequence: TGTGCCATCAGTGAGTCAGGGGAACCCACAGATACGCAGTATTTT. This chain connects TRBV10-3 to TRBJ2-3; D might be TRBD1 (5 bases). The CDR3 is 15 amino acids. The V and J ends lost 0 bases and 2 bases respectively, with 9 bases between them. The germline CDR1 and CDR2 sequences are ENHRY and SYGVKD.

This clone has just a few counts. The V gene is TRBV25-1, the J gene TRBJ1-2; D is uncertain. The CDR3 runs to 12 residues. CDR1 is MGHDK, CDR2 SYGVNS, per germline. V lost 1 base to trimming and J lost 8 bases, with 8 bases between them. The CDR3 loop reads CASSESGRGYTF. The CDR3 coding sequence is TGTGCCAGCAGTGAATCAGGTAGAGGCTACACCTTC.

This rearrangement joins TRBV11-2 to TRBJ2-3; TRBD1 is a possible D gene (6 bases). Trimming shortened V by 3 bases and J by 0 bases, and 10 bases separated the two germline ends. The CDR3 runs to 15 residues. Germline CDR1 is SGHAT and CDR2 is FQNNGV. The CDR3 region is CASSLYRVSTDTQYF. In DNA, the CDR3 is TGTGCCAGCAGCTTGTACAGGGTGAGCACAGATACGCAGTATTTT.

In nucleotides, the CDR3 is TGTGCCAGCAGTTTAAAAGGACTGCTTTCACCCCTCCACTTT. Translating gives CASSLKGLLSPLHF. This chain links TRBV6-6 with TRBJ1-6; D gene ambiguous. Germline CDR1 is MNHNY and CDR2 is SVGAGI (reference sequence). The V gene lost 4 bases and the J gene lost 9 bases, with 13 bases spanning the gap. The CDR3 spans 14 residues.

This chain joins TRBV6-1 and TRBJ2-7, with 10 bases matching TRBD1. This CDR3 is built from 15 residues. The germline V gene encodes CDR1 MNHNS and CDR2 SASEGT. J lost 3 bases, V lost 2 bases, and 4 bases had no gene match. The CDR3 here is CASSESWDRGYEQYV. For the CDR3, the DNA is TGTGCCAGCAGTGAATCGTGGGACAGGGGCTACGAGCAGTACGTC.

The V and J genes are TRBV5-1 and TRBJ2-3; D remains ambiguous. Trimming left V 0 bases short and J 5 bases short, with 10 bases between. Per the germline V gene, CDR1 is SGHRS and CDR2 is YFSETQ. The CDR3 has 14 residues. DNA of the CDR3: TGCGCCAGCAGCTTGGCTCCCCCCCGAGATACGCAGTATTTT. Translating gives CASSLAPPRDTQYF. The variable domain in full, completed from reference TRBV5-1 and TRBJ2-3, reads KAGVTQTPRYLIKTRGQQVTLSCSPISGHRSVSWYQQTPGQGLQFLFEYFSETQRNKGNFPGRFSGRQFSNSRSEMNVSTLELGDSALYLCASSLAPPRDTQYFGPGTRLTVL.

The chain joins TRBV5-6 to TRBJ2-3, with 9 bases fitting TRBD1. The CDR3 sequence is 16 residues long. Germline CDR1 is SGHDT and CDR2 is YYEEEE. V shed 4 bases and J 4 bases; nucleotides not matched to a gene: 10. The CDR3 DNA reads TGTGCCAGCAGCGTCTTGGGGGACAGGGCCGCAGATACGCAGTATTTT. It encodes CASSVLGDRAADTQYF.

This clone was seen many times. The V gene is TRBV6-5, the J gene TRBJ1-2, with D perhaps matching TRBD1 (5 bases). Trimming took 2 bases from V and 4 from J, leaving 8 bases between them. The CDR3 spans 13 residues. Germline V gives CDR1 MNHEY, CDR2 SVGAGI. The CDR3 DNA reads as TGTGCCAGCAGTTACGACAGAACCTATGGCTACACCTTC. Its translation is CASSYDRTYGYTF.

V is TRBV6-5 and J is TRBJ1-2; 8 bases line up with TRBD1. Germline CDR1 and CDR2: MNHEY and SVGAGI. V lost 0 bases and J lost 8; bases outside the gene matches: 8. The CDR3 totals 15 residues. CDR3 protein: CASSYSWAGDRGYTF. CDR3 nucleotide sequence: TGTGCCAGCAGTTACTCATGGGCAGGGGACAGGGGCTACACCTTC.

V gene TRBV6-5 combines with J gene TRBJ1-5; 8 positions agree with TRBD1. The junction had 7 bases not matched to a gene; V was cut back by 6 bases and J by 3 bases. The CDR3 is 15 amino acids. Germline V gives CDR1 MNHEY, CDR2 SVGAGI. Here the CDR3 reads CASRPGTGPNQPQHF. CDR3 in DNA: TGTGCCAGCAGACCCGGGACAGGCCCCAATCAGCCCCAGCATTTT.

This rearrangement joins TRBV3-1 (or the pseudogene TRBV3-2) to TRBJ1-2; 8 nucleotides agree with TRBD1. Trimming cost V 4 bases and J 3 bases; bases outside gene matches: 4. The CDR3 runs to 14 residues. Looked up from germline, CDR1 is LGHDT and CDR2 is YNNKEL (reference sequence). In DNA, the CDR3 is TGTGCCAGCAGCCCCAGGGGGCTGGACTATGGCTACACCTTC. Translating it yields CASSPRGLDYGYTF.